These 31 T cell receptor beta chains share one sample of origin, sequenced in a study of T-cell reconstitution after alpha-beta-depleted transplantation in children. Unique molecular identifiers were incorporated into the prepared TCRbeta library. Using its own MiXCR run on the PCR reads, TCRdb lists one record per CDR3 protein. This table has 40,000 to 55,000 distinct CDR3 sequences, 9.2% appearing once. The input for sequencing was PBMCs, mostly from graft donor cells, taken 60 days after TCRalphabeta/CD19-depleted stem cell transplant. The source of these receptors is a male patient between 2 and 10 years old who had a stem cell transplant for chronic granulomatous disease, so the T cells may come from the graft donor.

This clonotype was observed at least ten times. The genes are TRBV11-3 and TRBJ2-1, with 7 bases aligning to TRBD2. This CDR3 spans 15 amino acids. Germline V CDR1 and CDR2: SGHNT, YENEEA. V was clipped by 3 bases and J by 0 bases; unmatched bases: 2. CDR3: CASSFSSGSYNEQFF. Written as DNA, the CDR3 is TGTGCCAGCAGCTTTTCTAGCGGCTCCTACAATGAGCAGTTCTTC.

The chain is built from TRBV4-2 and TRBJ2-7; D uncertain. In germline, CDR1 is LGHNA, CDR2 YNFKEQ. Deletions cut 0 bases from V and 5 bases from J, with 14 bases between. There are 15 residues in the CDR3. CDR3 protein: CASSQEVEPANEQYF. The CDR3 DNA sequence: TGTGCCAGCAGCCAAGAGGTGGAGCCCGCTAACGAGCAGTACTTC.

This sequence joins TRBV7-6 and TRBJ2-1, with 7 bases matching TRBD2. The V gene's germline CDR1 is SGHVS and CDR2 FNYEAQ. The CDR3 consists of 14 residues. The ends lost 1 base at V and 7 bases at J; junction bases unmatched: 4. The CDR3 nucleotides read TGTGCCAGCAGCTTAGTGGGACTACAGAATGAGCAGTTCTTC. It is translated as CASSLVGLQNEQFF.

The J gene is TRBJ2-7, the V gene TRBV2; 12 bases are shared with TRBD1. CDR1 and CDR2 (germline): SNHLY, FYNNEI. J lost 3 bases, V lost 8 bases, and 5 bases had no gene match. The CDR3 is 14 residues long. CDR3 region: CASGGQGAVYEQYF. In nucleotides, the CDR3 is TGTGCCAGCGGGGGACAGGGGGCAGTCTACGAGCAGTACTTC.

The sample holds many counts of this clonotype. For the CDR3, the DNA is TGTGCCAGCAGCGCGGGGCCAAGGACTAGCGGGAGCTATGAGCAGTTCTTC. This codes for CASSAGPRTSGSYEQFF. The chain combines TRBV21-1 with TRBJ2-1; TRBD2, the table's D call, was not compared with the DNA. TRBV21-1 counts as a pseudogene. This CDR3 spans 17 amino acids.

V gene TRBV5-1 combines with J gene TRBJ2-7, with D possibly being TRBD1 (5 bases). This CDR3 comprises 16 residues. Trimming left V 0 bases short and J 7 bases short, with 20 bases between. Germline V gene lookup returns CDR1 SGHRS and CDR2 YFSETQ. Here the CDR3 DNA reads TGCGCCAGCAGCTTGGCCGTAGGGGCTACTGGCGTGGAGCAGTACTTC. Translation: CASSLAVGATGVEQYF.

The chain has TRBV27 and TRBJ2-1, with 7 bases lining up with TRBD2. The CDR3 is made up of 16 amino acids. Unmatched junction bases numbered 14, after V lost 5 bases and J lost 7 bases. Germline-derived CDR1 and CDR2 are MNHEY and SMNVEV (reference sequence). CDR3 sequence (DNA): TGTGCCAGCAGTATTAGCGGGCCCTTGGGTGTAAATGAGCAGTTCTTC. Amino acids: CASSISGPLGVNEQFF.

This clonotype was seen repeatedly, ten times or more. This sequence joins TRBV5-1 and TRBJ2-7; 7 positions match TRBD1. The V gene's germline CDR1 is SGHRS and CDR2 YFSETQ. V shed 7 bases, J shed 4 bases, and the junction held 11 bases outside the gene matches. This CDR3 has 14 residues. CDR3 sequence reads: CASRPGTANYEQYF. In nucleotides, the CDR3 is TGCGCCAGCCGACCCGGGACAGCTAATTACGAGCAGTACTTC.

As regards this clonotype: An end of the junction differs from the germline gene, which may be a read error. The chain links TRBV11-2 to TRBJ2-3; 10 positions match TRBD2. This CDR3 comprises 17 residues. Per germline, CDR1 SGHAT and CDR2 FQNNGV. The CDR3, as DNA: TGTGCCAGCAGCTACACCGTGGGACTAGCGCGGACAGATGCGCAGTATTTT. Amino acids: CASSYTVGLARTDAQYF. Full variable domain (rest looked up from reference TRBV11-2 and TRBJ2-3): EAGVAQSPRYKIIEKRQSVAFWCNPISGHATLYWYQQILGQGPKLLIQFQNNGVVDDSQLPKDRFSAERLKGVDSTLKIQPAKLEDSAVYLCASSYTVGLARTDAQYFGPGTRLTVL.

This clonotype was recorded at least ten times. The rearrangement links TRBV20-1 to TRBJ1-2, with 8 bases aligning to TRBD1. The J segment lost 2 bases and the V segment lost 1 base, leaving 3 bases of the junction unmatched. The V gene's germline CDR1 is DFQATT and CDR2 SNEGSKA (reference sequence). CDR3 length: 14 residues. CDR3: CSARGGQGNYGYTF. CDR3 in DNA: TGCAGTGCTAGAGGTGGACAGGGCAACTATGGCTACACCTTC.

This clonotype was seen ten or more times. The chain couples TRBV11-2 to TRBJ2-2; D is perhaps TRBD2 (6 bases). Per germline, CDR1 SGHAT and CDR2 FQNNGV. The CDR3 loop spans 15 amino acids. Trimming pared 4 bases from V and 2 bases from J, leaving 11 bases between. For the CDR3, the DNA is TGTGCCAGCAGCTACGGGACTTTAAACACCGGGGAGCTGTTTTTT. It yields the protein CASSYGTLNTGELFF.

The table lists this clonotype with many counts. The V gene is TRBV7-2, the J gene TRBJ2-7; 8 bases line up with TRBD2. The V segment lost 1 base and the J segment 4 bases; nucleotides outside the gene matches: 6. The CDR3 extends over 15 amino acids. From germline, CDR1 is SGHTA and CDR2 FQGNSA. The CDR3 reads CASSLEAAGGYEQYF. In nucleotides, the CDR3 is TGTGCCAGCAGCTTAGAAGCGGCGGGAGGTTACGAGCAGTACTTC.

This clonotype was counted between two and nine times. This chain's CDR3 is CASRGRDRGLDEQYF. CDR3 in DNA: TGTGCCAGCAGAGGACGGGACAGGGGGCTAGACGAGCAGTACTTC. The V and J genes are TRBV6-1 and TRBJ2-7; TRBD1 matches 12 bases. V gave up 6 bases and J gave up 5 bases; unmatched junction bases: 8. The germline V gene has CDR1 MNHNS and CDR2 SASEGT. This CDR3 region has 15 residues.

The CDR3 nucleotides read TGCAGTGCTAGCGGGACTAGCGGGGGTAGCTCCTACGAGCAGTACTTC. Encoded protein: CSASGTSGGSSYEQYF. V gene TRBV20-1 combines with J gene TRBJ2-7; 14 positions match TRBD2. This CDR3 spans 16 amino acids. Germline lookup yields CDR1 DFQATT and CDR2 SNEGSKA (reference sequence). V gave up 3 bases and J gave up 0 bases; unmatched junction bases: 4.

This clonotype has ten or more counts. The CDR3 loop reads CASSLAAGAGQTYEQYF. The CDR3 nucleotides read TGTGCCAGCAGCTTAGCCGCCGGGGCAGGGCAAACCTACGAGCAGTACTTC. The genes are TRBV7-9 and TRBJ2-7, with D tentatively TRBD1 or TRBD2 (5 bases each). Trimming removed 0 bases from V and 2 bases from J, with 17 bases in between. The CDR3 length is 17 residues. Germline values: CDR1 SEHNR, CDR2 FQNEAQ (reference sequence).

There are many counts of this clonotype. J is TRBJ2-5 and V is TRBV12-3 or TRBV12-4, with a weak D call TRBD2 (7 bases). V lost 1 base and J 3 bases, leaving 9 bases between the germline ends. The CDR3 runs 14 residues. Here the CDR3 reads CASSLGGGEETQYF. In nucleotides, the CDR3 is TGTGCCAGCAGTTTAGGAGGGGGGGAAGAGACCCAGTACTTC.

This clonotype was found many times. The chain combines TRBV24-1 with TRBJ2-1; no reliable D call. The V end was cut by 9 bases, the J end by 10 bases, with 15 bases between. CDR1 and CDR2 from the germline V gene are KGHDR and SFDVKD. The CDR3 totals 12 residues. This CDR3 reads CATRSTELEQFF. DNA for the CDR3: TGTGCCACCCGATCGACGGAGCTGGAGCAGTTCTTC.

This clonotype was counted a few times. DNA for the CDR3: TGTGCCACCAGTGATTTGAATCATAACAGGGGAGGCCAAGAGACCCAGTACTTC. Its translation: CATSDLNHNRGGQETQYF. V is TRBV24-1 and J is TRBJ2-5, with D possibly TRBD1 on 7 matching bases. Trimming took off 0 bases at V and 1 base at J, with 17 bases between the two ends. The CDR3 consists of 18 residues. The germline CDR1 and CDR2 sequences are KGHDR and SFDVKD.

This clonotype came up many times. The J gene is TRBJ1-2, the V gene TRBV12-3 or TRBV12-4; 10 bases agree with TRBD1. The V segment lost 6 bases and the J segment 4 bases; nucleotides outside the gene matches: 11. The CDR3 has 16 residues. The CDR3 loop is CASRPTDRGRGYGYTF. For the CDR3, the DNA is TGTGCCAGCAGACCTACCGACAGGGGGCGCGGCTATGGCTACACCTTC.

In its sample, this clonotype was seen many times. This chain uses TRBV20-1 with TRBJ1-2, with TRBD1 matching over 8 bases. The CDR3 is made up of 14 amino acids. V was pared by 0 bases and J by 5 bases, with 5 bases of the junction left unmatched. Germline V lookup: CDR1 DFQATT, CDR2 SNEGSKA (reference sequence). The CDR3 DNA is TGCAGTGCTAGAGATCAGGGGGCTGGTTATGGCTACACCTTC. It translates to CSARDQGAGYGYTF.

This clonotype has a count of ten or more. V gene TRBV7-2 combines with J gene TRBJ2-5; unclear D gene. This CDR3 has 15 amino acids. V was shortened by 1 base and J by 2 bases, with 11 bases between the two germline ends. Germline V gene sequence: CDR1 SGHTA, CDR2 FQGNSA. Here the CDR3 reads CASSLGLPSQETQYF. DNA for the CDR3: TGTGCCAGCAGCTTAGGGTTGCCTAGTCAAGAGACCCAGTACTTC.

As regards this clonotype: This clone may be a read error of a much larger clone one base away. This rearrangement joins TRBV11-2 to TRBJ2-7; D is unresolved. The ends were cut back, 0 bases at V and 4 bases at J, with 10 bases in the middle. The CDR3 sequence is 14 residues long. CDR1 and CDR2 (germline): SGHAT, FQNNGV. Written as DNA, the CDR3 is TGTGCCAGCAGCTTAGAACGACGGTTATACGAGCAGTACTTC. This codes for CASSLERRLYEQYF.

The table lists this clonotype with many counts. The chain joins TRBV20-1 to TRBJ1-5, with D possibly TRBD1 on 6 matching bases. Trimming took off 3 bases at V and 7 bases at J, with 13 bases between the two ends. The CDR3 totals 13 residues. Germline CDR1 DFQATT, CDR2 SNEGSKA (reference sequence). CDR3: CSARSGVEQPQHF. CDR3 coding DNA: TGCAGTGCTAGGTCAGGGGTTGAGCAGCCCCAGCATTTT.

V and J are TRBV12-3 or TRBV12-4 and TRBJ2-1; D is possibly TRBD1 or TRBD2 (5 bases each). The CDR3 loop spans 13 amino acids. Deletions cut 4 bases from V and 8 bases from J, with 12 bases between. The CDR3 loop is CASSWGTGDEQFF. In DNA form, the CDR3 reads TGTGCCAGCAGTTGGGGGACCGGGGATGAGCAGTTCTTC.

With regard to this clonotype: A read error may be the cause here, since a much bigger clone is one base away. The chain recombines TRBV12-3 or TRBV12-4 with TRBJ1-2, with 10 positions matching TRBD1. The V and J ends lost 6 bases and 3 bases, in that order; junction bases with no gene match: 4. CDR3 size: 14 residues. CDR3: CASSSGQGDYGYTF. CDR3 DNA sequence: TGTGCCAGCAGCTCAGGACAGGGGGACTATGGCTACACCTTC.

The rearrangement uses TRBV19 and TRBJ2-3; tentative D call: TRBD1 (6 bases). CDR3 length: 11 amino acids. Germline V gives CDR1 LNHDA, CDR2 SQIVND (reference sequence). Deletions cut 11 bases from V and 3 bases from J, with 9 bases between. The CDR3 here is CAVTGTDTQYF. CDR3 DNA: TGTGCCGTTACAGGGACAGATACGCAGTATTTT.

This clonotype turned up a few times. In DNA, the CDR3 is TGTGCCAGCAGTGAATCGGGACAGTTAGACTATGGCTACACCTTC. Translation gives CASSESGQLDYGYTF. The chain employs TRBV25-1 and TRBJ1-2; TRBD1 agrees at 7 bases. The V and J ends lost 1 base and 3 bases, in that order; junction bases with no gene match: 5. This CDR3 comprises 15 residues. Germline-derived CDR1 and CDR2 are MGHDK and SYGVNS.

This clonotype was seen at least ten times. The genes are TRBV7-2 and TRBJ2-5; D is perhaps TRBD2 (7 bases). The germline gives CDR1 SGHTA, CDR2 FQGNSA. This CDR3 is built from 14 residues. V dropped 5 bases and J dropped 6 bases, with 16 bases sitting between them. CDR3 sequence (DNA): TGTGCCAGCAGCAGGGGGGGGGAGGGGAAGACCCAGTACTTC. As protein: CASSRGGEGKTQYF.

The table lists this clonotype with many counts. The chain joins TRBV6-4 to TRBJ2-3; 13 bases line up with TRBD2. This CDR3 contains 16 residues. CDR1 MRHNA and CDR2 SNTAGT come from the germline V gene. V lost 2 bases to trimming and J lost 1 base; unmatched junction nucleotides: 0. The CDR3 nucleotides read TGTGCCAGCAGTGACGGGACTAGCGGGGGCACAGATACGCAGTATTTT. It translates to CASSDGTSGGTDTQYF.

Regarding this clonotype: A much bigger clone sits one base away, suggesting this may be a read error. As the CDR3 is not closed by the conserved phenylalanine or tryptophan, this likely results from a read error. The chain links TRBV7-2 to TRBJ2-5, with 15 bases identical to TRBD2. V was clipped by 3 bases and J by 6 bases; unmatched bases: 8. CDR3 length equals 17 residues. CDR1 and CDR2 from the germline V gene are SGHTA and FQGNSA. DNA for the CDR3: TGTGCCAGCAGCTTCGGACTAGCGGGAGGGCCGCGGAAGACCCAGTACTAC. It yields the protein CASSFGLAGGPRKTQYY.

This clonotype has at least ten counts. The chain links TRBV7-2 to TRBJ2-2, with D perhaps TRBD2 (6 bases). The V and J ends lost 0 bases and 4 bases respectively, with 12 bases between them. This CDR3 spans 16 amino acids. In germline, CDR1 is SGHTA, CDR2 FQGNSA. The CDR3, as DNA: TGTGCCAGCAGCTTAGCTCGGCGAGCGGGCACCGGGGAGCTGTTTTTT. It codes for CASSLARRAGTGELFF.